The 24 T cell receptor beta chains below were found in one sample sequenced in a study of graft-versus-host responses after intestinal transplantation. Generated by immunoSEQ multiplex PCR, the TCRdb table keeps only in-frame clones and is missing some. Here the sample spans some 86,000 clones, 80% to 95% being singletons. These receptors have no identified antigens. The specimen was unstimulated CD8+ T cells sorted from spleen or lymph node cells, collected before intestinal transplant. All receptors come from a human donor who received an intestinal transplant.

This clone was found once. The genes are TRBV15 and TRBJ1-2; 8 nucleotides line up with TRBD1. Germline V CDR1 and CDR2: LNHNV, YYDKDF (reference sequence). This CDR3 has 16 amino acids. Trimming cost V 0 bases and J 8 bases; bases outside gene matches: 11. For the CDR3, the DNA is TGTGCCACCAGCAGAGACAGGGGGCGGCCTCGGGAAGGCTACACCTTC. Translating gives CATSRDRGRPREGYTF.

This clone was found once. The rearrangement links TRBV19 to TRBJ2-7, with TRBD1 matching 10 bases. This CDR3 has 14 amino acids. Germline V lookup: CDR1 LNHDA, CDR2 SQIVND (reference sequence). V trimming: 5 bases; J trimming: 6 bases; junction bases outside the gene matches: 7. CDR3 amino acids: CASSPRTGGGEQYF. CDR3 in DNA: TGTGCCAGTAGTCCTCGGACAGGGGGGGGCGAGCAGTACTTC.

V usage is TRBV13 and J usage is TRBJ2-1; D perhaps matches TRBD1 (6 bases). V dropped 4 bases and J dropped 5 bases, with 6 bases sitting between them. The germline gives CDR1 PRHDT, CDR2 FYEKMQ (reference sequence). The CDR3 length is 12 residues. The CDR3 loop reads CASSWDNNEQFF. DNA for the CDR3: TGTGCCAGCAGCTGGGACAACAATGAGCAGTTCTTC.

The chain uses TRBV6-1 and TRBJ1-2; D gene ambiguous. The germline gives CDR1 MNHNS, CDR2 SASEGT. The length of the CDR3 is 18 residues. The V and J ends lost 2 bases and 0 bases respectively, with 19 bases between them. The CDR3 protein is CASSESLPPETSNYGYTF. The DNA for the CDR3 is TGTGCCAGCAGTGAATCTCTCCCTCCCGAAACCTCTAACTATGGCTACACCTTC.

The chain couples TRBV27 to TRBJ1-2, with D tentatively TRBD1 (5 bases). CDR1 and CDR2 from the germline V gene are MNHEY and SMNVEV (reference sequence). V gave up 5 bases and J gave up 0 bases, with 13 bases separating them. CDR3 length equals 15 residues. CDR3 loop: CASSRIGDANYGYTF. For the CDR3, the DNA is TGTGCCAGCAGTAGGATAGGGGACGCTAACTATGGCTACACCTTC.

This chain uses TRBV4-1 with TRBJ1-4, with 10 bases that match TRBD1. The CDR3 length is 16 residues. Germline lookup yields CDR1 MGHRA and CDR2 YSYEKL. Trimming removed 3 bases from V and 7 bases from J; junction bases left unmatched: 8. CDR3: CASSHPQTGGSEKLFF. The CDR3 nucleotides read TGCGCCAGCAGCCATCCTCAGACAGGGGGCTCTGAAAAACTGTTTTTT.

This chain links TRBV5-6 with TRBJ2-1; 13 nucleotides align to TRBD2. Germline V lookup: CDR1 SGHDT, CDR2 YYEEEE. This CDR3 is 15 amino acids long. Germline trimming cut 3 bases from V and 6 bases from J; bases unmatched to any gene: 3. The DNA of the CDR3 is TGTGCCAGCAGCTGGGGGACTAGCGGGACCAATGAGCAGTTCTTC. It translates to CASSWGTSGTNEQFF.

The V and J genes are TRBV7-6 and TRBJ2-7; 10 bases line up with TRBD2. The germline CDR1 and CDR2 sequences are SGHVS and FNYEAQ. Losses at the gene ends were 1 base for V and 5 bases for J; bases not matched to a gene: 11. The CDR3 spans 17 residues. CDR3 DNA: TGTGCCAGCAGCTTAGATGAGAATAGCGGGGGGATCCACGAGCAGTACTTC. Protein: CASSLDENSGGIHEQYF.

The V gene is TRBV13, the J gene TRBJ2-3, with 13 bases that match TRBD2. The CDR3 is 19 amino acids. The germline V gene has CDR1 PRHDT and CDR2 FYEKMQ (reference sequence). J lost 2 bases, V lost 6 bases, and 14 bases had no gene match. CDR3 residues: CASRQVVGLAGTTTDTQYF. The DNA of the CDR3 is TGTGCCAGCAGACAGGTTGTGGGACTAGCGGGAACTACCACAGATACGCAGTATTTT.

The chain recombines TRBV10-3 with TRBJ2-1; D ambiguous. V lost 0 bases and J 9 bases, leaving 6 bases between the germline ends. This CDR3 spans 12 amino acids. CDR1 and CDR2 (germline): ENHRY, SYGVKD. The CDR3 here is CAISESSSEQFF. The CDR3 coding sequence is TGTGCCATCAGTGAGTCGTCGAGTGAGCAGTTCTTC.

The chain combines TRBV19 with TRBJ1-2, with D maybe TRBD1 (5 bases). Trimming left V 3 bases short and J 3 bases short, with 11 bases between. The length of the CDR3 is 14 residues. From germline, CDR1 is LNHDA and CDR2 SQIVND (reference sequence). The CDR3 bases are TGTGCCAGTAGTATCGGACAAGGGTACTATGGCTACACCTTC. As protein: CASSIGQGYYGYTF.

Judged by abundance, this clone is medium-sized. The gene calls are TRBV11-2 and TRBJ1-4; TRBD1 is a possible D gene (6 bases). This CDR3 has 16 residues. The germline V and J ends were trimmed by 5 bases and 0 bases, with 13 bases remaining between them. Germline loops: CDR1 SGHAT, CDR2 FQNNGV. CDR3 loop: CASSQGQFATNEKLFF. The CDR3 DNA follows: TGTGCCAGCAGCCAAGGACAGTTTGCAACTAATGAAAAACTGTTTTTT.

The V gene is TRBV4-1, the J gene TRBJ2-7, with unresolved D. Germline CDR1 and CDR2: MGHRA and YSYEKL. The CDR3 length is 14 residues. V gave up 2 bases and J gave up 5 bases, with 13 bases separating them. CDR3 sequence reads: CASSQIPDRDEQYF. CDR3 DNA sequence: TGCGCCAGCAGCCAAATCCCAGATAGGGACGAGCAGTACTTC.

The gene calls are TRBV2 and TRBJ1-1, with D possibly TRBD1 on 6 matching bases. Germline CDR1 is SNHLY and CDR2 is FYNNEI. Trimming left V 0 bases short and J 0 bases short, with 14 bases between. This CDR3 has 17 amino acids. Written as DNA, the CDR3 is TGTGCCAGCAGTGAAGCGGGGGGCGCGGGTCTGAACACTGAAGCTTTCTTT. It encodes CASSEAGGAGLNTEAFF.

The chain employs TRBV19 and TRBJ2-7; D ambiguous. Trimming took 3 bases from V and 3 from J, leaving 12 bases between them. Germline assignment: CDR1 LNHDA and CDR2 SQIVND (reference sequence). CDR3 length: 14 amino acids. The CDR3: CASSIRALNYEQYF. CDR3 DNA: TGTGCCAGTAGTATCCGGGCCCTAAACTACGAGCAGTACTTC.

V usage is TRBV18 and J usage is TRBJ2-5, with no clear D. The CDR3 sequence is 14 residues long. Germline V gives CDR1 KGHSH, CDR2 LQKENI. V was pared by 0 bases and J by 0 bases, with 5 bases between. The CDR3, as DNA: TGTGCCAGCTCACCACCGACACACCAAGAGACCCAGTACTTC. It yields the protein CASSPPTHQETQYF.

V usage is TRBV7-9 and J usage is TRBJ1-1; D ambiguous. Germline values: CDR1 SEHNR, CDR2 FQNEAQ (reference sequence). This CDR3 spans 14 amino acids. Trimming took off 4 bases at V and 1 base at J, with 10 bases between the two ends. Here the CDR3 reads CASSSWTGNTEAFF. The CDR3 DNA is TGTGCCAGCAGCTCATGGACGGGGAACACTGAAGCTTTCTTT.

J is TRBJ2-2 and V is TRBV6-5; D is unresolved. The length of the CDR3 is 16 residues. V lost 0 bases and J lost 2, with 10 bases in between. Looked up from germline, CDR1 is MNHEY and CDR2 is SVGAGI. The CDR3 DNA sequence: TGTGCCAGCAGTTACTCGAGTCGGGTAAACACCGGGGAGCTGTTTTTT. It translates to CASSYSSRVNTGELFF.

A note on this clone: Other DNA sequences in this sample translate to the same CDR3. The V gene is TRBV6-6, the J gene TRBJ1-1; D gene uncertain. V was trimmed by 3 bases and J by 4 bases, leaving 6 bases between them. This CDR3 contains 12 residues. Germline V gene lookup returns CDR1 MNHNY and CDR2 SVGAGI (reference sequence). The CDR3 nucleotides are TGTGCCAGCAGTTATGGTAGCACTGAAGCTTTCTTT. It yields the protein CASSYGSTEAFF.

A note on this clone: Mismatch with germline at one junction end may stem from a read error. The V and J genes are TRBV7-6 and TRBJ1-4, with TRBD1 matching 9 bases. This CDR3 has 15 residues. Germline V lookup: CDR1 SGHVS, CDR2 FNYEAQ. For the CDR3, the DNA is TGTGCCAGCAGCTTAGCTGGGACAGGGTATGAGAAACTGTTTTTT. Its translation is CASSLAGTGYEKLFF.

The gene calls are TRBV6-1 and TRBJ2-7; D unresolved. This CDR3 contains 13 residues. The germline gives CDR1 MNHNS, CDR2 SASEGT. V dropped 4 bases and J dropped 2 bases, with 9 bases sitting between them. The CDR3 here is CASSVSSPYEQYF. CDR3 DNA sequence: TGTGCCAGCAGTGTAAGTTCACCCTACGAGCAGTACTTC.

The V call is TRBV5-6, the J call TRBJ1-5, with 9 positions matching TRBD1. V shed 2 bases and J 4 bases; nucleotides not matched to a gene: 1. From germline, CDR1 is SGHDT and CDR2 YYEEEE. The CDR3 contains 14 residues. CDR3 sequence: CASSFGTGNQPQHF. In DNA, the CDR3 is TGTGCCAGCAGCTTCGGGACAGGGAATCAGCCCCAGCATTTT.

The CDR3 sequence: CASSPSGTGLETQYF. CDR3 DNA sequence: TGTGCCAGCAGCCCCTCGGGGACAGGACTGGAGACCCAGTACTTC. The chain is built from TRBV9 and TRBJ2-5; 8 bases agree with TRBD1. V trimming: 4 bases; J trimming: 5 bases; junction bases outside the gene matches: 10. From germline, CDR1 is SGDLS and CDR2 YYNGEE. CDR3 length equals 15 residues.

This clone was detected once. This chain connects TRBV29-1 to TRBJ2-5; maybe TRBD2 (6 bases). The V gene lost 1 base and the J gene lost 1 base, with 13 bases spanning the gap. CDR3 length: 15 residues. The germline gives CDR1 SQVTM, CDR2 ANQGSEA. CDR3 protein: CSVEVELALQETQYF. CDR3 bases: TGCAGCGTTGAAGTGGAGCTAGCGCTCCAAGAGACCCAGTACTTC.